A single sample is the source of the 3 T cell receptor beta chains below, sequenced in a study of T cell responses to AZD1222 COVID-19 vaccine. The protocol was immunoSEQ multiplex PCR, while the TCRdb copy is restricted to in-frame clones and leaves out a portion. The repertoire consists of over 150,000 clones, with 92% occurring once and the leading ten covering less than 4.5%. The sample here was peripheral blood, taken on day 0 of MenACWY control vaccination. Receptor source: an adult in good health.

The V call is TRBV5-1, the J call TRBJ2-1; 7 bases are shared with TRBD1. CDR1 and CDR2 (germline): SGHRS, YFSETQ. The V and J ends lost 0 bases and 8 bases, in that order; junction bases with no gene match: 2. This CDR3 region has 13 residues. For the CDR3, the DNA is TGCGCCAGCAGCTTGGACAGGGGTCATGAGCAGTTCTTC. Amino acid sequence: CASSLDRGHEQFF.

The rearrangement uses TRBV7-3 and TRBJ2-2; D could derive from TRBD1 or TRBD2 (7 bases each). Trimming cost V 6 bases and J 4 bases, with 15 bases left between them. Germline V lookup: CDR1 SGHTA, CDR2 FQGTGA. The CDR3 totals 15 residues. CDR3 amino acids: CASRNQGGTTGELFF. Here the CDR3 DNA reads TGTGCCAGCAGAAACCAGGGGGGGACCACCGGGGAGCTGTTTTTT.

J is TRBJ1-4 and V is TRBV29-1, with D tentatively TRBD1 (5 bases). The CDR3 is 13 residues long. Trimming pared 4 bases from V and 6 bases from J, leaving 12 bases between. The V gene's germline CDR1 is SQVTM and CDR2 ANQGSEA. The chain's CDR3 is CSVGTSRDEKLFF. The CDR3 DNA is TGCAGCGTTGGGACTTCCAGGGATGAAAAACTGTTTTTT.